This TCR beta chain derives from a study of identical twins. Study results and caveats: An excess of low generation probability was shown by twin-shared out-of-frame alpha sequences. The conclusions drew on cross-sectional statistical analysis instead of tracking the same donors. The degree of excess twin sharing was weaker in beta out-of-frame sequences.

Germline values: CDR1 SGHAT, CDR2 FQNNGV. The CDR3 totals 18 residues. The V segment lost 3 bases and the J segment 2 bases; nucleotides outside the gene matches: 10. In TCRdb, the 5' RACE reads were re-called with MiXCR into one record per CDR3 protein. This table has fewer than 250,000 distinct CDR3 sequences, less than 20% appearing once. A note on this clonotype: The antigen is undetermined.

The data also belong to a second study, concerning T cells expressing NK-cell markers. That investigation notes: Researchers got TCR beta repertoires out of sorted CD3+CD56+NKG2C+, CD3+CD56+NKG2C- and CD3+CD56-NKG2C+ T cells.

This chain connects TRBV11-2 to TRBJ2-6; 7 bases align to TRBD1. The TCR comes from a woman younger than 30 in good health. The source material was CD8+ T cells sorted from blood. The CDR3 coding sequence is TGTGCCAGCAGCTTCCCCGGACAGGCAACGGCTGGGGCCAACGTCCTGACTTTC. Encoded protein: CASSFPGQATAGANVLTF. Combining the CDR3 with reference TRBV11-2 and TRBJ2-6 gives the whole variable domain EAGVAQSPRYKIIEKRQSVAFWCNPISGHATLYWYQQILGQGPKLLIQFQNNGVVDDSQLPKDRFSAERLKGVDSTLKIQPAKLEDSAVYLCASSFPGQATAGANVLTFGAGSRLTVL.